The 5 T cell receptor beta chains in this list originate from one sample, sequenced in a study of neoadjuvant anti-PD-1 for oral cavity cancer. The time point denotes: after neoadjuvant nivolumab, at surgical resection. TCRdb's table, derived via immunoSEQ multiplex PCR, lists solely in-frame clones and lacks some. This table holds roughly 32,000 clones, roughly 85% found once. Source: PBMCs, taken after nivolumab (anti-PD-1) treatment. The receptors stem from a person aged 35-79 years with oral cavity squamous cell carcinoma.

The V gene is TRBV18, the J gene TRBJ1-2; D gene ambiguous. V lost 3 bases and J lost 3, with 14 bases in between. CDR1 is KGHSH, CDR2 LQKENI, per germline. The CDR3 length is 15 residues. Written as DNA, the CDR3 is TGTGCCAGCTCACCGCAGTTGATACAAGACTATGGCTACACCTTC. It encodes CASSPQLIQDYGYTF. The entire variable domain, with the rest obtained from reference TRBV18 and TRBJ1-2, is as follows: NAGVMQNPRHLVRRRGQEARLRCSPMKGHSHVYWYRQLPEEGLKFMVYLQKENIIDESGMPKERFSAEFPKEGPSILRIQQVVRGDSAAYFCASSPQLIQDYGYTFGSGTRLTVV.

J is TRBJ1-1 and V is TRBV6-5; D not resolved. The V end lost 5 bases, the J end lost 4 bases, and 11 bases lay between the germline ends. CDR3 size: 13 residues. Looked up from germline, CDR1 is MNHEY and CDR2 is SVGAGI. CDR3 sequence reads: CASSEVDGTEAFF. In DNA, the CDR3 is TGTGCCAGCAGTGAAGTTGACGGCACTGAAGCTTTCTTT.

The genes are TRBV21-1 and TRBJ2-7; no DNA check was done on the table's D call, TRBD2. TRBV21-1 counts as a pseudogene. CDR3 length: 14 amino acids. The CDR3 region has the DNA TGTGCCAGCAGCAAAGTTCCGGGCTCCTACGAGCAGTACTTC. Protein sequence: CASSKVPGSYEQYF.

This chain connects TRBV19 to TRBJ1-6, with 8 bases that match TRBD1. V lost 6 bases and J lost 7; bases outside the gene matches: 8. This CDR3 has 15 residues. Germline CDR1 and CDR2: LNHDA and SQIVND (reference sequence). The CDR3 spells CASSSTGTGNSPLHF. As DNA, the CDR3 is TGTGCCAGTAGCTCAACCGGGACAGGAAATTCACCCCTCCACTTT.

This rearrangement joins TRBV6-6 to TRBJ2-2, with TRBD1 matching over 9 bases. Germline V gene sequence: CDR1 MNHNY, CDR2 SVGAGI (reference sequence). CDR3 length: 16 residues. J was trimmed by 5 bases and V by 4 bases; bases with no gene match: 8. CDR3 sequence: CASSWDRELRTGELFF. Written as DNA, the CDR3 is TGTGCCAGCAGTTGGGACAGGGAATTAAGGACCGGGGAGCTGTTTTTT.